The 30 T cell receptor beta chains below were found in one sample sequenced in a study of blood T cell repertoires in COVID-19. Only in-frame clones appear in the TCRdb table, and some are missing; sequencing was by immunoSEQ multiplex PCR. The sample holds some 230,000 clones; 80% to 85% are singletons and the top ten take roughly 2.4%. Material: peripheral blood. These receptors were taken from a woman between 55 and 75 years old with acute or convalescent COVID-19.

The J gene is TRBJ2-6, the V gene TRBV19, with 7 bases aligning to TRBD1. After removal of 5 bases from V and 2 bases from J, the junction contained 3 bases not matched to a gene. The CDR3 extends over 15 amino acids. CDR1 LNHDA and CDR2 SQIVND come from the germline V gene (reference sequence). DNA for the CDR3: TGTGCCAGTAGTGACAGGGTCACTGGGGCCAACGTCCTGACTTTC. It codes for CASSDRVTGANVLTF.

This clone was observed once. This chain uses TRBV10-3 with TRBJ1-1; weak D call: TRBD1 (5 bases). This CDR3 has 15 residues. Trimming cost V 0 bases and J 1 base, with 9 bases left between them. Germline CDR1 reads ENHRY; CDR2 reads SYGVKD. CDR3 coding DNA: TGTGCCATCAGTGAGTCAGGGGCTGCGAACACTGAAGCTTTCTTT. Translation gives CAISESGAANTEAFF.

The rearrangement uses TRBV4-2 and TRBJ2-2; possibly TRBD1 for D (5 bases). The germline V gene encodes CDR1 LGHNA and CDR2 YNFKEQ. The CDR3 sequence is 16 residues long. V was trimmed by 0 bases and J by 1 base, leaving 9 bases between them. In DNA, the CDR3 is TGTGCCAGCAGCCAAGAAGGGGCCGTGAACACCGGGGAGCTGTTTTTT. This sequence encodes CASSQEGAVNTGELFF.

The CDR3 DNA reads as TGTGCCAGCAGCTTGGGGAGGGGAAACACCATATATTTT. Its translation is CASSLGRGNTIYF. The V call is TRBV5-4, the J call TRBJ1-3; D unclear. The CDR3 is 13 amino acids. Germline V gene sequence: CDR1 SGHNT, CDR2 YYREEE (reference sequence). Trimming left V 0 bases short and J 4 bases short, with 5 bases between. Using reference TRBV5-4 and TRBJ1-3 for the parts outside the CDR3, the full variable domain is ETGVTQSPTHLIKTRGQQVTLRCSSQSGHNTVSWYQQALGQGPQFIFQYYREEENGRGNFPPRFSGLQFPNYSSELNVNALELDDSALYLCASSLGRGNTIYFGEGSWLTVV.

The rearrangement uses TRBV2 and TRBJ2-5; 12 nucleotides match TRBD2. The germline CDR1 and CDR2 sequences are SNHLY and FYNNEI. V shed 9 bases, J shed 4 bases, and the junction held 9 bases outside the gene matches. The CDR3 has 15 amino acids. This chain's CDR3 is CASTGTSGPGETQYF. DNA for the CDR3: TGTGCCAGTACCGGGACTAGCGGGCCAGGAGAGACCCAGTACTTC. The whole variable domain, filled in from reference TRBV2 and TRBJ2-5, reads EPEVTQTPSHQVTQMGQEVILRCVPISNHLYFYWYRQILGQKVEFLVSFYNNEISEKSEIFDDQFSVERPDGSNFTLKIRSTKLEDSAMYFCASTGTSGPGETQYFGPGTRLLVL.

The CDR3 DNA reads TGTGCCAGCAGCAAAGTTTCCTCCGACTATGGCTACACCTTC. Translation: CASSKVSSDYGYTF. The chain couples TRBV21-1 to TRBJ1-2. TRBV21-1 corresponds to a pseudogene. This CDR3 has 14 amino acids.

This chain connects TRBV5-1 to TRBJ2-2; D might be TRBD2 (5 bases). CDR1 is SGHRS, CDR2 YFSETQ, per germline. CDR3 size: 17 residues. V gave up 4 bases and J gave up 2 bases, with 18 bases separating them. The CDR3, as DNA: TGCGCCAGCAGCGTAACCCCGGGAAGCCTAAACACCGGGGAGCTGTTTTTT. This gives the protein CASSVTPGSLNTGELFF. Together with reference TRBV5-1 and TRBJ2-2, the CDR3 gives the full variable domain: KAGVTQTPRYLIKTRGQQVTLSCSPISGHRSVSWYQQTPGQGLQFLFEYFSETQRNKGNFPGRFSGRQFSNSRSEMNVSTLELGDSALYLCASSVTPGSLNTGELFFGEGSRLTVL.

The chain uses TRBV19 and TRBJ1-2; possible D gene TRBD1, 6 bases. Germline values: CDR1 LNHDA, CDR2 SQIVND (reference sequence). V lost 3 bases to trimming and J lost 5 bases, with 13 bases between them. The CDR3 sequence is 14 residues long. The CDR3 bases are TGTGCCAGTAGTATTAGCCAGGGGCCGTATGGCTACACCTTC. Protein product: CASSISQGPYGYTF. Variable domain in full (rest from reference TRBV19 and TRBJ1-2): DGGITQSPKYLFRKEGQNVTLSCEQNLNHDAMYWYRQDPGQGLRLIYYSQIVNDFQKGDIAEGYSVSREKKESFPLTVTSAQKNPTAFYLCASSISQGPYGYTFGSGTRLTVV.

The rearrangement uses TRBV5-4 and TRBJ1-2; a weak D match, TRBD1 (6 bases). CDR1 and CDR2 (germline): SGHNT, YYREEE (reference sequence). CDR3 size: 13 residues. V was clipped by 0 bases and J by 3 bases, with 6 bases between them. The CDR3 region has the DNA TGTGCCAGCAGCTTGGGACAGGACTATGGCTACACCTTC. This sequence encodes CASSLGQDYGYTF.

The rearrangement uses TRBV5-6 and TRBJ1-1; D not certain. V lost 0 bases and J 3 bases, leaving 9 bases between the germline ends. This CDR3 spans 14 amino acids. Germline CDR1 SGHDT, CDR2 YYEEEE. DNA for the CDR3: TGTGCCAGCAGCTTGGTTCAGGTATACACTGAAGCTTTCTTT. It specifies CASSLVQVYTEAFF.

The chain carries TRBV28 and TRBJ2-6; 8 nucleotides agree with TRBD2. Trimming removed 2 bases from V and 4 bases from J; junction bases left unmatched: 10. The V gene's germline CDR1 is MDHEN and CDR2 SYDVKM. The length of the CDR3 is 18 residues. Here the CDR3 reads CASSLVRGGSVGANVLTF. The CDR3 DNA is TGTGCCAGCAGTTTAGTCCGGGGGGGATCTGTAGGGGCCAACGTCCTGACTTTC.

The chain carries TRBV7-8 and TRBJ2-3, with 8 bases fitting TRBD1. In germline, CDR1 is SGHVS, CDR2 FQNEAQ. J gave up 2 bases and V 8 bases, and 15 bases lay outside the gene matches. CDR3 size: 17 residues. CDR3 bases: TGTGCCAGCGGCGAGGGCAGGGGGCTTCTATTCACAGATACGCAGTATTTT. Translation: CASGEGRGLLFTDTQYF.

Of note for this clone: The junction does not match germline at one end; this may be a read error. CDR3 sequence reads: CASSFGTGGTDTQYF. CDR3 in DNA: TGTGCCAGCAGCTTCGGGACAGGGGGCACGGATACGCAGTATTTT. The chain carries TRBV7-9 and TRBJ2-3; 12 bases agree with TRBD1. The CDR3 is 15 residues long. The germline V gene has CDR1 SEHNR and CDR2 FQNEAQ (reference sequence).

The CDR3 protein is CASSIKGGTDTQYF. For the CDR3, the DNA is TGTGCCAGTAGTATTAAGGGAGGCACAGATACGCAGTATTTT. The V call is TRBV19, the J call TRBJ2-3; possibly TRBD2 for D (5 bases). Germline lookup yields CDR1 LNHDA and CDR2 SQIVND (reference sequence). Deletions cut 3 bases from V and 1 base from J, with 8 bases between. There are 14 residues in the CDR3.

The rearrangement links TRBV19 to TRBJ2-1; TRBD1 might be the D (5 bases). Between the trimmed V and J ends, which lost 3 bases and 0 bases, there was a span of 9 bases. The CDR3 length is 15 residues. Per the germline V gene, CDR1 is LNHDA and CDR2 is SQIVND (reference sequence). CDR3 sequence reads: CASSITGNSYNEQFF. In DNA, the CDR3 is TGTGCCAGTAGTATCACAGGTAACTCCTACAATGAGCAGTTCTTC.

The chain couples TRBV6-6 to TRBJ1-6; TRBD1 aligns across 8 bases. V trimming: 6 bases; J trimming: 0 bases; junction bases outside the gene matches: 4. Per the germline V gene, CDR1 is MNHNY and CDR2 is SVGAGI (reference sequence). The CDR3 has 16 amino acids. The CDR3 reads CASSWTGSSYNSPLHF. CDR3 bases: TGTGCCAGCAGCTGGACAGGGAGCTCCTATAATTCACCCCTCCACTTT.

This clone was detected a few times. The chain couples TRBV27 to TRBJ1-2; TRBD1 aligns across 8 bases. The CDR3 covers 13 residues. Germline CDR1 is MNHEY and CDR2 is SMNVEV (reference sequence). V dropped 6 bases and J dropped 4; count of bases not matched to a gene: 4. The CDR3 reads CASSRGQGYGYTF. The CDR3 DNA reads TGTGCCAGCAGCCGAGGACAGGGCTATGGCTACACCTTC.

This sequence joins TRBV9 and TRBJ1-2; D uncertain. This CDR3 spans 15 amino acids. Germline assignment: CDR1 SGDLS and CDR2 YYNGEE. V was shortened by 4 bases and J by 5 bases, with 18 bases between the two germline ends. As DNA, the CDR3 is TGTGCCAGCAGCCCCCAAGACCAGGCAGGATATGGCTACACCTTC. It codes for CASSPQDQAGYGYTF.

This chain links TRBV5-4 with TRBJ2-7, with TRBD1 as a possible D gene (6 bases). In germline, CDR1 is SGHNT, CDR2 YYREEE (reference sequence). Between the trimmed V and J ends, which lost 4 bases and 2 bases, there was a span of 10 bases. CDR3 length equals 13 residues. DNA for the CDR3: TGTGCCAGCAGCCTGGACAGACCCTACGAGCAGTACTTC. The encoded protein is CASSLDRPYEQYF. Drawing the rest from reference TRBV5-4 and TRBJ2-7, the complete variable domain is ETGVTQSPTHLIKTRGQQVTLRCSSQSGHNTVSWYQQALGQGPQFIFQYYREEENGRGNFPPRFSGLQFPNYSSELNVNALELDDSALYLCASSLDRPYEQYFGPGTRLTVT.

This clone appeared a single time. The CDR3 DNA is TGCGCCAGTGCGATGGGACAGACGAACACCGGGGAGCTGTTTTTT. Its protein is CASAMGQTNTGELFF. The rearrangement uses TRBV5-1 and TRBJ2-2; TRBD1 matches 7 bases. The CDR3 totals 15 residues. Germline values: CDR1 SGHRS, CDR2 YFSETQ. Unmatched junction bases numbered 7, after V lost 8 bases and J lost 0 bases.

This clone was found a few times. The chain combines TRBV7-9 with TRBJ2-7, with 7 bases matching TRBD1. Trimming at V came to 4 bases and at J to 0 bases, leaving 3 bases not matched to a gene. CDR1 is SEHNR, CDR2 FQNEAQ, per germline (reference sequence). This CDR3 region has 14 residues. CDR3 sequence reads: CASSSNRGSYEQYF. The CDR3 nucleotides read TGTGCCAGCAGCTCTAACAGGGGCTCCTACGAGCAGTACTTC.

CDR3 DNA: TGTGCCAGCATTACAGGGCCGAATCGGGGCTACACCTTC. Its protein is CASITGPNRGYTF. J is TRBJ1-2 and V is TRBV2; a weak D match, TRBD1 (6 bases). V was cut by 7 bases and J by 8 bases, with 17 bases left in between. Germline V gene lookup returns CDR1 SNHLY and CDR2 FYNNEI. The CDR3 has 13 residues.

This chain uses TRBV30 with TRBJ1-5, with 9 bases that match TRBD1. This CDR3 region has 13 residues. V dropped 2 bases and J dropped 6; count of bases not matched to a gene: 2. Germline V gene lookup returns CDR1 GTSNPN and CDR2 SVGIG (reference sequence). The CDR3 DNA sequence: TGTGCCTGGAGTACAGGGGGCACTCAGCCCCAGCATTTT. Amino acids: CAWSTGGTQPQHF.

This clone appeared once. The rearrangement uses TRBV14 and TRBJ2-3; tentatively, D is TRBD1 (6 bases). There are 16 residues in the CDR3. Looked up from germline, CDR1 is SGHDN and CDR2 is FVKESK. V gave up 4 bases and J gave up 6 bases, with 20 bases separating them. In DNA, the CDR3 is TGTGCCAGCAGCCCCAGTGAGGGGGAAGCGACGGATACGCAGTATTTT. It translates to CASSPSEGEATDTQYF.

This chain joins TRBV5-8 and TRBJ1-2; D gene ambiguous. Trimming stripped 1 base from V and 5 bases from J, with 12 bases between. In germline, CDR1 is SGHTS, CDR2 YDEGEE. The CDR3 loop spans 14 amino acids. CDR3 nucleotides: TGTGCCAGCAGCTTGTGGTTGGCGGATTATGGCTACACCTTC. This encodes CASSLWLADYGYTF.

The V call is TRBV29-1, the J call TRBJ2-7; TRBD1 aligns across 7 bases. The V segment lost 4 bases and the J segment 2 bases; nucleotides outside the gene matches: 5. The CDR3 sequence is 13 residues long. The germline CDR1 and CDR2 sequences are SQVTM and ANQGSEA. In nucleotides, the CDR3 is TGCAGCGTTGGGGGACAGTACACCTACGAGCAGTACTTC. Residues: CSVGGQYTYEQYF.

This chain connects TRBV5-6 to TRBJ1-2, with TRBD1 matching over 10 bases. J was trimmed by 4 bases and V by 3 bases; bases with no gene match: 12. This CDR3 has 17 amino acids. CDR1 and CDR2 (germline): SGHDT, YYEEEE. The DNA of the CDR3 is TGTGCCAGCAGCTCCTCCCCCGGGACAGGGGCTCCCTATGGCTACACCTTC. It codes for CASSSSPGTGAPYGYTF.

The chain is built from TRBV6-5 and TRBJ1-2; weak D call: TRBD1 (5 bases). The germline V gene encodes CDR1 MNHEY and CDR2 SVGAGI. Trimming left V 8 bases short and J 8 bases short, with 12 bases between. CDR3 length: 11 amino acids. This CDR3 reads CASLGGGGYTF. CDR3 bases: TGTGCCAGCCTCGGGGGAGGAGGCTACACCTTC.

The rearrangement links TRBV30 to TRBJ2-7; 8 positions agree with TRBD1. CDR1 and CDR2 (germline): GTSNPN, SVGIG (reference sequence). There are 13 residues in the CDR3. The J segment lost 6 bases and the V segment lost 3 bases, leaving 7 bases of the junction unmatched. The CDR3 loop reads CAWSRGRESEQYF. In nucleotides, the CDR3 is TGTGCCTGGAGCAGGGGGCGCGAAAGCGAGCAGTACTTC.

The chain joins TRBV28 to TRBJ1-5; D remains ambiguous. This CDR3 has 13 residues. V was cut by 1 base and J by 7 bases, with 8 bases left in between. In germline, CDR1 is MDHEN, CDR2 SYDVKM. CDR3 region: CASSLYQRQPQHF. In DNA, the CDR3 is TGTGCCAGCAGTTTATACCAGCGGCAGCCCCAGCATTTT.